This T cell receptor (beta chain) is from a study of shared clonotypes between healthy human individuals. Measured with immunoSEQ multiplex PCR; TCRdb has only the in-frame clones, and not every one. The table records approximately 1.1 million clones, around 82% of them present only once. The sample holds a few counts of this clone. Sequencing used memory CD4+ T cells from PBMCs. Subset of the sample: CD45RA-negative fraction. The receptor comes from a man aged 18 to 29 in good health. Some clones in this sample may be carry-over from other donors' samples.

In DNA, the CDR3 is TGTGCCAGCAACAGTCGTTTACAAGAGACCCAGTACTTC. Amino acid sequence: CASNSRLQETQYF. This chain joins TRBV28 and TRBJ2-5; D gene uncertain. Germline CDR1 reads MDHEN; CDR2 reads SYDVKM. Trimming left V 7 bases short and J 2 bases short, with 11 bases between. This CDR3 spans 13 amino acids.